The subject of this entry is one T cell receptor beta chain. In the authors' workflow: Nucleated cell counts were estimated from reference gene primer amplification. Data came from immunoSEQ multiplex PCR; TCRdb stores just in-frame clones and leaves some out. V and J calls and clone size come straight from that table; D and trimming were deduced from the DNA. The table has 300,000 to 350,000 clones, almost 90% seen once. Followed longitudinally, the Seattle patients had been enrolled during active infection. The sample originates from a study of blood T cell repertoires in COVID-19. Study summary: Acute and convalescent COVID-19 samples came from the United States, Italy and Spain. From T cells, B-cell-depleted T cells, or PBMCs came the material, which was cDNA or gDNA.

Sequencing was performed on peripheral blood. The sequence came from a woman between 65 and 79 years old with COVID-19, enrolled during active disease.

The CDR3: CASTGQGSGANVLTF. CDR3 DNA sequence: TGTGCCAGCACCGGACAGGGATCTGGGGCCAACGTCCTGACTTTC. The chain carries TRBV2 and TRBJ2-6; 8 bases fit TRBD1. The CDR3 contains 15 residues. Per germline, CDR1 SNHLY and CDR2 FYNNEI. The V segment lost 7 bases and the J segment 1 base; nucleotides outside the gene matches: 3. The variable domain in full, completed from reference TRBV2 and TRBJ2-6, reads EPEVTQTPSHQVTQMGQEVILRCVPISNHLYFYWYRQILGQKVEFLVSFYNNEISEKSEIFDDQFSVERPDGSNFTLKIRSTKLEDSAMYFCASTGQGSGANVLTFGAGSRLTVL.